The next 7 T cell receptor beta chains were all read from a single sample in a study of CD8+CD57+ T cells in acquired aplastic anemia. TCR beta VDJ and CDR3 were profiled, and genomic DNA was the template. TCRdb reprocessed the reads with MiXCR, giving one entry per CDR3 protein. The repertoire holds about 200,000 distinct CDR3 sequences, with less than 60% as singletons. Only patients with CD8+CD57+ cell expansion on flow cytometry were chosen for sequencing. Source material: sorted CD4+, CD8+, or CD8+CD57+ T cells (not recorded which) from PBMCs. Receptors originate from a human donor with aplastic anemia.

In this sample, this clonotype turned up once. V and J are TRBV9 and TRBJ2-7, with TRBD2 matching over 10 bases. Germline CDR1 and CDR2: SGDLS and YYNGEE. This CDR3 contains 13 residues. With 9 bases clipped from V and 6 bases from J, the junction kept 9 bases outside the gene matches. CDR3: CATRLAGISEQYF. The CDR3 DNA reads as TGTGCCACCCGACTAGCGGGCATTTCCGAGCAGTACTTC.

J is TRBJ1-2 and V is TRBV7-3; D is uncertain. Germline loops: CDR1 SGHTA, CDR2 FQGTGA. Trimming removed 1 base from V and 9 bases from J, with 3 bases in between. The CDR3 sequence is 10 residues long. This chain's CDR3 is CASSLMRYTF. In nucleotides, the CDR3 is TGTGCCAGCAGCTTAATGCGCTACACCTTC.

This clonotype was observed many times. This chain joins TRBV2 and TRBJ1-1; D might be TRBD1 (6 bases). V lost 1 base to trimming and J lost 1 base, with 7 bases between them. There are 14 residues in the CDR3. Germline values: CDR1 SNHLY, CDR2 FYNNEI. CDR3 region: CASSEGGPNTEAFF. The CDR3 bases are TGTGCCAGCAGTGAAGGGGGGCCGAACACTGAAGCTTTCTTT.

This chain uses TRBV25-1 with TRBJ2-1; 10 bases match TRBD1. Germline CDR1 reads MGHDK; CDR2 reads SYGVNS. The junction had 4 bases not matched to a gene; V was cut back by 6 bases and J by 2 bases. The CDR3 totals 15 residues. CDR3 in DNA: TGTGCCAGCAGCCTCGGACAGGGGGCCTACAATGAGCAGTTCTTC. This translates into CASSLGQGAYNEQFF.

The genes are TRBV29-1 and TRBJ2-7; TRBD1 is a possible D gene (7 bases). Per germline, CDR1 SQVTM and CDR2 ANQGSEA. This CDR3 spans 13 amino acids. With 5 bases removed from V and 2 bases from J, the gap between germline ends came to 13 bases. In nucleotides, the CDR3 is TGCAGCGTTCGGGGGACAGAGCCCTACGAGCAGTACTTC. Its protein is CSVRGTEPYEQYF.

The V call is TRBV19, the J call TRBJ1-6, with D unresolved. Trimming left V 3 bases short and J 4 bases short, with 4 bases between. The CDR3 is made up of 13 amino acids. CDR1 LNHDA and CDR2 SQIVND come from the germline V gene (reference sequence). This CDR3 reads CASSMSYNSPLHF. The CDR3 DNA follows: TGTGCCAGTAGTATGTCTTATAATTCACCCCTCCACTTT.

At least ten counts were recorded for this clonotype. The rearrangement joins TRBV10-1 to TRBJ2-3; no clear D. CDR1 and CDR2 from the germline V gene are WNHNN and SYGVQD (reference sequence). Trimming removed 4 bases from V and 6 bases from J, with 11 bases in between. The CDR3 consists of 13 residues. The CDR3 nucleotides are TGCGCCAGCAGTGTGTCAGGCCTGGATACGCAGTATTTT. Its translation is CASSVSGLDTQYF.